The TCR beta chain under discussion was sequenced for a study of shared clonotypes between healthy human individuals. Germline V gene sequence: CDR1 SGDLS, CDR2 YYNGEE. V shed 0 bases and J shed 11 bases, with 14 bases lying between them. The CDR3 runs 13 residues. Generated by immunoSEQ multiplex PCR, the TCRdb table keeps only in-frame clones and is missing some. The sample holds over a million clones, approximately 80% seen once. This clone was seen many times. The investigators split CD4+ cells into a CD45RA+ naive subset and a CD45RA-negative memory subset. The clonotype originates from a young man in good health. Some clones in this sample may be carry-over from other donors' samples. Sequencing was performed on memory CD4+ T cells from PBMCs. Subset given: CD45RA-negative fraction. This chain uses TRBV9 with TRBJ1-1, with a tentative D call TRBD1 (6 bases). CDR3 sequence: CASSVDVGGRAFF. CDR3 bases: TGTGCCAGCAGCGTAGATGTAGGGGGACGGGCTTTCTTT.